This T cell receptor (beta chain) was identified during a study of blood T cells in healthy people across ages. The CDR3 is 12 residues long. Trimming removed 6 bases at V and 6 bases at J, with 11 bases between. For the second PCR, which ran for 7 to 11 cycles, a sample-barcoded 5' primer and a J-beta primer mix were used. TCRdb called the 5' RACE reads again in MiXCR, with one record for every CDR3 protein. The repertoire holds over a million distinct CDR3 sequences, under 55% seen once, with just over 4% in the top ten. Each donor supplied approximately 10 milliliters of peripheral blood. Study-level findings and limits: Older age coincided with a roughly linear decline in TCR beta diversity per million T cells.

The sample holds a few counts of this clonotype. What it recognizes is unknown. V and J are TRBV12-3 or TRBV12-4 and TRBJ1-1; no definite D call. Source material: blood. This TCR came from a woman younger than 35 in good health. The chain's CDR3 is CASSQPGAEAFF. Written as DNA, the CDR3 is TGTGCCAGCAGCCAGCCGGGTGCTGAAGCTTTCTTT.